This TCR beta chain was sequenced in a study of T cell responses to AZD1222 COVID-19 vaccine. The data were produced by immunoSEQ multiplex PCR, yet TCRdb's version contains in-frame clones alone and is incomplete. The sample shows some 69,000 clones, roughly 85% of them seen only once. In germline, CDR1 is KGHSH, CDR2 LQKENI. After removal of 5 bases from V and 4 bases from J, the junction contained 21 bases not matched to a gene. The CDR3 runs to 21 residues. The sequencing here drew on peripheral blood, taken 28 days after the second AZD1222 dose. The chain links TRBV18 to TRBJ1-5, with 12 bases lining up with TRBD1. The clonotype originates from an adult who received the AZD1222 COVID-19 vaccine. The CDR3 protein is CASSARGGTGGQRVSNQPQHF. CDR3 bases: TGTGCCAGCTCAGCTAGGGGCGGGACAGGGGGCCAGCGAGTATCTAATCAGCCCCAGCATTTT. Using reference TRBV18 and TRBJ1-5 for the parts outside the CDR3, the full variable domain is NAGVMQNPRHLVRRRGQEARLRCSPMKGHSHVYWYRQLPEEGLKFMVYLQKENIIDESGMPKERFSAEFPKEGPSILRIQQVVRGDSAAYFCASSARGGTGGQRVSNQPQHFGDGTRLSIL.